The present T cell receptor (beta chain) was sequenced within a study of shared clonotypes between healthy human individuals. Overall study results and limits: Generally, naive subsets came out with larger estimated richness than memory subsets. Against clonotypes common to all four donors, non-shared ones had lower generation probabilities.

Note on this clone: Antigen: not known.

Trimming took 4 bases from V and 2 from J, leaving 19 bases between them. The CDR3 contains 16 residues. Germline CDR1 SGHRS, CDR2 YFSETQ. Naive-designated CD8 cells lacked CD45RO, were positively enriched for CCR7, and omitted terminally differentiated effector memory CD45RA+ cells. Assay execution proceeded at the deep level. Study processing details: Filtering differed, since immunoSEQ gave only junction sequences and no quality scores. Clones were read by immunoSEQ multiplex PCR, and TCRdb kept only the in-frame ones, dropping some. V, J and clone size are those of that table, while D and trimming were read from the DNA. The sample records 700,000 to 950,000 clones, about 96% being singletons.

The material sequenced was naive CD8+ T cells sorted from blood. The sequence was obtained from a man aged 25 to 40 in good health. The V call is TRBV5-1, the J call TRBJ2-7; D may correspond to TRBD1 or TRBD2 (6 bases each). The CDR3 bases are TGCGCCAGCAGCCCAGGAGAATCGGGGGCGACCTACGAGCAGTACTTC. It specifies CASSPGESGATYEQYF.